The table lists the clone carrying this TCR beta chain with a few counts. PCR involved 60 Vbeta and 13 Jbeta primers. TCRdb's copy holds only in-frame clones and misses some; the assay was immunoSEQ multiplex PCR. The sample consists of approximately 120,000 clones, roughly four fifths of them appearing once. Germline assignment: CDR1 MNHNS and CDR2 SASEGT. The V and J ends lost 6 bases and 4 bases respectively, with 15 bases between them. The CDR3 is 14 amino acids. The sample originates from a study of cytomegalovirus exposure and HLA in healthy donors. This clonotype was obtained from a man aged 50 to 60 in good health and CMV-seronegative. Specimen: PBMCs. V and J are TRBV6-1 and TRBJ1-2; D possibly corresponds to TRBD1 (6 bases). The CDR3 DNA reads as TGTGCCAGCAGACAGACAGGTATTGGCTATGGCTACACCTTC. Amino acid sequence: CASRQTGIGYGYTF.